The rows below give T cell receptor beta chains drawn from one sample of a study of cytomegalovirus exposure and HLA in healthy donors. Here immunoSEQ multiplex PCR was the method, and the copy in TCRdb shows in-frame clones only, minus some. The table shows some 170,000 clones, with approximately 89% occurring only once. The sample was PBMCs. Source of these receptors: a man aged 18-30 years in good health and CMV-seropositive. The CDR3 runs from the conserved cysteine through the conserved F or W. Each record gives: CDR3 protein, CDR3 DNA, V gene, D gene, clone size, J gene. D genes are given only for firm matches. Rows give clone size only sometimes, using once, few, many, or a class for an expanded clone.

CASSKGDGEGETQYF | TGTGCCAGCAGCAAAGGTGACGGCGAGGGAGAGACCCAGTACTTC | TRBV21-1 | - | - | TRBJ2-5
CASSFAGQGFAYEQYF | TGTGCCAGCAGCTTTGCGGGACAGGGGTTTGCCTACGAGCAGTACTTC | TRBV11-2 | TRBD1 | - | TRBJ2-7
CASSSSRNQPQHF | TGTGCCAGCAGCTCCTCCAGGAATCAGCCCCAGCATTTT | TRBV11-2 | - | few | TRBJ1-5
CASSVGGATYNEQFF | TGTGCCAGCAGCGTTGGGGGGGCCACCTACAATGAGCAGTTCTTC | TRBV9 | - | - | TRBJ2-1
CASSFGTRDYEQYF | TGCGCCAGCAGCTTCGGGACTCGGGACTACGAGCAGTACTTC | TRBV5-1 | - | once | TRBJ2-7
CASTTGTNEKLFF | TGTGCCAGCACGACAGGGACGAATGAAAAACTGTTTTTT | TRBV13 | TRBD1 | - | TRBJ1-4
CASSPVASGEQYF | TGTGCCAGCTCCCCGGTAGCGTCTGGGGAGCAGTACTTC | TRBV6-4 | - | once | TRBJ2-7
CASSDVTGRGYGYTF | TGTGCCAGCAGTGACGTCACAGGGAGAGGCTATGGCTACACCTTC | TRBV2 | - | - | TRBJ1-2
CASSFGQGRNTEAFF | TGTGCCAGTAGTTTCGGGCAGGGAAGGAACACTGAAGCTTTCTTT | TRBV19 | - | few | TRBJ1-1
CASSFVRQGGGELFF | TGTGCCAGCAGTTTTGTCCGACAGGGTGGCGGGGAGCTGTTTTTT | TRBV28 | TRBD1 | - | TRBJ2-2
CASCLTGPAGNTIYF | TGTGCCAGCTGTTTAACAGGGCCCGCTGGAAACACCATATATTTT | TRBV6-1 | - | - | TRBJ1-3
CASRKQGVYGYTF | TGTGCCAGCAGGAAACAGGGAGTCTATGGCTACACCTTC | TRBV7-3 | - | few | TRBJ1-2
CASSMTSGFGQPQHF | TGTGCCAGTAGTATGACCTCGGGGTTTGGTCAGCCCCAGCATTTT | TRBV19 | - | - | TRBJ1-5
CASSPPGSDNTGELFF | TGTGCCAGCAGTCCTCCCGGGAGCGATAACACCGGGGAGCTGTTTTTT | TRBV28 | - | - | TRBJ2-2
CASSVAPLAGGVNEQFF | TGTGCCAGCAGCGTAGCCCCTCTAGCGGGAGGGGTGAATGAGCAGTTCTTC | TRBV9 | TRBD2 | - | TRBJ2-1
CAWSVTGTRNTEAFF | TGTGCCTGGAGTGTCACCGGGACTCGGAACACTGAAGCTTTCTTT | TRBV30 | - | - | TRBJ1-1
CASSLGQVKSEGYTF | TGTGCCAGCAGCTTAGGACAGGTCAAGTCAGAAGGCTACACCTTC | TRBV9 | TRBD1 | - | TRBJ1-2
CASSRTGTSGVGTDTQYF | TGCGCCAGCAGCCGTACCGGGACTAGCGGGGTTGGCACAGATACGCAGTATTTT | TRBV5-1 | TRBD2 | - | TRBJ2-3
CASSSDRVRTEAFF | TGTGCCAGCAGCTCCGACAGGGTAAGGACTGAAGCTTTCTTT | TRBV13 | TRBD1 | - | TRBJ1-1
CASSSPGQTYEQYF | TGTGCCAGCAGCTCTCCGGGACAGACCTACGAGCAGTACTTC | TRBV4-2 | TRBD1 | few | TRBJ2-7
CASSFTGQEGTEAFF | TGCGCCAGCAGCTTTACAGGCCAGGAGGGCACTGAAGCTTTCTTT | TRBV5-1 | - | - | TRBJ1-1
CASSSTTSGHTDTQYF | TGTGCCAGCAGTTCAACGACTAGCGGTCACACAGATACGCAGTATTTT | TRBV27 | TRBD2 | - | TRBJ2-3
CASRPRLAGDEQFF | TGTGCCAGCAGACCTAGACTAGCCGGTGATGAGCAGTTCTTC | TRBV9 | TRBD2 | - | TRBJ2-1
CASSSLLTGEFDEQFF | TGTGCCAGCAGCTCCCTCCTGACAGGGGAGTTTGATGAGCAGTTCTTC | TRBV5-4 | TRBD1 | - | TRBJ2-1
CASGGRGQGSGNTIYF | TGTGCCAGCGGCGGACGGGGCCAGGGGTCTGGAAACACCATATATTTT | TRBV2 | - | - | TRBJ1-3
CASSPGQGRSNQPQHF | TGTGCCAGTAGTCCGGGACAGGGGAGGAGCAATCAGCCCCAGCATTTT | TRBV19 | TRBD1 | - | TRBJ1-5
CASSSRTSKETQYF | TGTGCCAGCAGCTCAAGGACTAGTAAAGAGACCCAGTACTTC | TRBV5-4 | TRBD2 | - | TRBJ2-5
CASSSNIGGTEAFF | TGTGCCAGCAGTTCAAATATCGGGGGCACTGAAGCTTTCTTT | TRBV27 | - | - | TRBJ1-1
CASSLLVGLEEQYF | TGCGCCAGCAGCTTGTTGGTGGGCCTTGAAGAGCAGTACTTC | TRBV5-1 | - | - | TRBJ2-7
CASSLYGSDEQFF | TGTGCCAGCAGCTTATACGGGAGCGATGAGCAGTTCTTC | TRBV7-2 | - | - | TRBJ2-1
CASSPATRNEQFF | TGCGCCAGCAGCCCGGCGACGCGGAATGAGCAGTTCTTC | TRBV5-1 | - | - | TRBJ2-1
CASSRSDTQYF | TGCGCCAGCAGTAGATCAGATACGCAGTATTTT | TRBV5-1 | - | - | TRBJ2-3
CASSRGQNTEAFF | TGTGCCAGCAGTCGAGGACAGAACACTGAAGCTTTCTTT | TRBV7-9 | - | - | TRBJ1-1
CASSFTSGGPGEQFF | TGTGCCAGCAGCTTCACTAGCGGGGGGCCGGGTGAGCAGTTCTTC | TRBV7-3 | TRBD2 | - | TRBJ2-1
CASSPQGVGYEQYF | TGCGCCAGCAGCCCACAGGGGGTGGGGTACGAGCAGTACTTC | TRBV5-1 | TRBD1 | - | TRBJ2-7
CASSVAPTDLSYEQYF | TGTGCCAGCAGCGTAGCCCCGACAGATCTCTCCTACGAGCAGTACTTC | TRBV9 | - | - | TRBJ2-7
CASSLDDIQGPQHF | TGTGCCAGCAGCTTAGACGACATCCAGGGGCCCCAGCATTTT | TRBV7-2 | - | few | TRBJ1-5
CSVESSDRGYEQYF | TGCAGCGTTGAATCCTCGGACAGGGGTTACGAGCAGTACTTC | TRBV29-1 | TRBD1 | - | TRBJ2-7
CASSLVTVPSYEQYF | TGTGCCAGCAGCTTAGTGACAGTACCATCCTACGAGCAGTACTTC | TRBV11-1 | - | - | TRBJ2-7
CAISDSGVKDEQFF | TGTGCCATCAGTGACTCCGGGGTGAAAGATGAGCAGTTCTTC | TRBV10-3 | - | - | TRBJ2-1
CASSFAESSYEQYF | TGTGCCAGCAGCTTCGCGGAAAGCTCCTACGAGCAGTACTTC | TRBV7-2 | - | - | TRBJ2-7
CASRTTGKNTEAFF | TGTGCCAGCAGGACGACAGGGAAAAATACTGAAGCTTTCTTT | TRBV2 | TRBD1 | - | TRBJ1-1
CASSLAGLESQPQHF | TGCGCCAGCAGCTTGGCCGGTCTTGAGAGTCAGCCCCAGCATTTT | TRBV5-1 | - | - | TRBJ1-5
CSVGVLGNYGYTF | TGCAGCGTTGGAGTACTGGGCAACTATGGCTACACCTTC | TRBV29-1 | - | - | TRBJ1-2
CASSLVGRSNEKLFF | TGCGCCAGCAGCTTGGTGGGCAGGTCAAATGAAAAACTGTTTTTT | TRBV5-1 | - | - | TRBJ1-4
CASSVEVAENTGELFF | TGTGCCAGCAGCGTAGAGGTAGCGGAGAACACCGGGGAGCTGTTTTTT | TRBV9 | - | - | TRBJ2-2
CASSVAGQTYEQYF | TGTGCCAGCAGCGTAGCCGGACAGACCTACGAGCAGTACTTC | TRBV9 | - | - | TRBJ2-7
CSCGVTGWTEQYF | TGCAGTTGCGGCGTCACAGGTTGGACCGAGCAGTACTTC | TRBV29-1 | - | - | TRBJ2-7
CASSGETGAEAFF | TGTGCCAGCAGCGGGGAGACAGGGGCCGAAGCTTTCTTT | TRBV9 | TRBD1 | - | TRBJ1-1
CASSGIAGVRGEQFF | TGTGCCAGCAGTGGTATAGCGGGAGTGAGGGGTGAGCAGTTCTTC | TRBV2 | TRBD2 | - | TRBJ2-1
CASSQPGGEQYF | TGCGCCAGCAGTCAGCCAGGAGGCGAGCAGTACTTC | TRBV23-1 | - | - | TRBJ2-7
CSGYGQGGTEAFF | TGCAGCGGATACGGGCAGGGGGGAACTGAAGCTTTCTTT | TRBV29-1 | TRBD1 | - | TRBJ1-1
CASLRDRGTDTQYF | TGTGCCAGTCTCCGGGACAGGGGCACAGATACGCAGTATTTT | TRBV7-2 | TRBD1 | - | TRBJ2-3
CASSPYPTGGITEAFF | TGTGCCAGCAGTCCCTACCCCACAGGGGGCATCACTGAAGCTTTCTTT | TRBV25-1 | TRBD1 | - | TRBJ1-1
CASSPSTDTQYF | TGTGCCAGCAGTCCGAGCACAGATACGCAGTATTTT | TRBV9 | - | once | TRBJ2-3
CATSRDWGRGTGQFF | TGTGCCACCAGCAGAGATTGGGGCAGGGGGACTGGGCAGTTCTTC | TRBV15 | - | few | TRBJ2-1
CASSISGDTGELFF | TGTGCCAGTAGTATTTCAGGGGACACCGGGGAGCTGTTTTTT | TRBV19 | - | - | TRBJ2-2
CASSLGARSFEQYF | TGTGCCAGCAGCTTAGGGGCCAGATCCTTCGAGCAGTACTTC | TRBV7-9 | - | - | TRBJ2-7